The clone carrying this T cell receptor (beta chain) has only one observation. Germline CDR1 is LGHNA and CDR2 is YSLEER. This CDR3 spans 13 amino acids. V was cut by 0 bases and J by 6 bases, with 9 bases left in between. The data derive from a study of blood T cell repertoires in COVID-19. Study at large: Acute and convalescent COVID-19 specimens originated in the United States, Italy and Spain. PBMCs, B-cell-depleted T cells, or T cells provided the cDNA or gDNA that made up the material.

Original data processing: Amplification of reference gene primers was used by the study to estimate nucleated cell counts. Method: immunoSEQ multiplex PCR; TCRdb's copy keeps in-frame clones and lacks some. The D gene and trimming were derived from the DNA, and the V and J assignments and clone size from that table. The table shows fewer than 150,000 clones, with 60% to 85% occurring only once. The chain is built from TRBV4-3 and TRBJ2-7; D is perhaps TRBD2 (5 bases). Sequencing input: peripheral blood. The clonotype was recovered from a man between 70 and 80 years old with acute or convalescent COVID-19. CDR3 nucleotides: TGCGCCAGCAGCCAAGAGAACCGGGGCGAGCAGTACTTC. Translated: CASSQENRGEQYF.